Listed below are T cell receptor beta chains from one sample, sequenced in a study of cytomegalovirus exposure and HLA in healthy donors. Sequencing was performed with immunoSEQ multiplex PCR; in TCRdb, only in-frame clones are kept and a portion is missing. In the table there are about 190,000 clones, about three quarters of which are singletons. The sequencing input was PBMCs. The receptors here all came from a woman in her thirties or forties in good health and CMV-seronegative. Both conserved end residues are part of each CDR3. The order of the fields is J gene, V gene, CDR3 protein.

TRBJ2-3,TRBV7-3,CASSSRASNTDTQYF
TRBJ2-1,TRBV16,CASSHTSGGRYEQFF
TRBJ1-3,TRBV11-3,CASSRRQGGNTIYF
TRBJ1-1,TRBV10-3,CAISGQPNTEAFF
TRBJ1-1,TRBV19,CATHRQGLNTEAFF
TRBJ1-5,TRBV7-8,CASSPATGVNQPQHF
TRBJ2-7,TRBV7-2,CASSLSTIGGYEQYF
TRBJ2-4,TRBV19,CASSIEDQVYF
TRBJ2-5,TRBV5-6,CASSLEGVSGETQYF
TRBJ1-1,TRBV27,CASALSQGNTEAFF
TRBJ1-1,TRBV29-1,CSSYQNTEAFF
TRBJ2-5,TRBV9,CASSVVTSGRRETQYF